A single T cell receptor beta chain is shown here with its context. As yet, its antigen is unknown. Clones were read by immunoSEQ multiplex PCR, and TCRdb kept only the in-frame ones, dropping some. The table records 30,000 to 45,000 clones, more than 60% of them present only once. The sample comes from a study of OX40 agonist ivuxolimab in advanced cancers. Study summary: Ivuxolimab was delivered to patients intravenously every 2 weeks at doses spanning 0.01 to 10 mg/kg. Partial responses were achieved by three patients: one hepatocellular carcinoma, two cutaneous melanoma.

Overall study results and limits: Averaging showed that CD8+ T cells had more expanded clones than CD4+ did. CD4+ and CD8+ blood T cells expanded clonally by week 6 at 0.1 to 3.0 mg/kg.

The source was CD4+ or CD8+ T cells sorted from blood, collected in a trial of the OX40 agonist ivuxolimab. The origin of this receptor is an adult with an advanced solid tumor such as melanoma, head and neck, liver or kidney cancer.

CDR3 protein: CASSTGQPNTEAFF. In DNA form, the CDR3 reads TGCGCCAGCAGCACTGGGCAGCCGAACACTGAAGCTTTCTTT. The rearrangement links TRBV5-1 to TRBJ1-1; no firm D call. CDR3 length equals 14 residues. Trimming left V 4 bases short and J 1 base short, with 11 bases between. Germline V gene data show CDR1 as SGHRS and CDR2 as YFSETQ.